These T cell receptor beta chains were read from a single sample in a study of T cells in narcolepsy. Method: immunoSEQ multiplex PCR; TCRdb's copy keeps in-frame clones and lacks some. The sample includes approximately 16,000 clones, 72% of them seen just once. Sequencing was done on a sample of CD45RA- memory CD8+ T cells from PBMCs. The receptors originated from a human donor with narcolepsy. The CDR3 runs from the conserved cysteine through the conserved F or W. The order of the fields is CDR3 length, V gene, clone size, J gene, D gene, CDR3 protein, CDR3 DNA. A D gene is named only where the DNA matches it firmly. A clone size is listed for some rows: how often the clone was seen (once, few, many), or a class if it is expanded.

length: 13; V: TRBV7-9; size: -; J: TRBJ1-4; D: -; CDR3: CASSLWAGEKLFF; DNA: TGTGCCAGCAGCTTATGGGCAGGTGAAAAACTGTTTTTT
length: 14; V: TRBV6-5; size: -; J: TRBJ2-7; D: -; CDR3: CASSYEGRLYEQYF; DNA: TGTGCCAGCAGTTACGAGGGCAGACTTTACGAGCAGTACTTC
length: 14; V: TRBV5-4; size: -; J: TRBJ1-1; D: TRBD1; CDR3: CASFREGARTEAFF; DNA: TGTGCCAGCTTCAGGGAGGGGGCGCGGACTGAAGCTTTCTTT
length: 14; V: TRBV19; size: -; J: TRBJ2-5; D: -; CDR3: CASSIGAGVETQYF; DNA: TGTGCCAGTAGTATAGGGGCAGGGGTAGAGACCCAGTACTTC
length: 15; V: TRBV7-8; size: -; J: TRBJ2-5; D: -; CDR3: CASSLAPGTQETQYF; DNA: TGTGCCAGCAGCTTAGCTCCGGGAACCCAAGAGACCCAGTACTTC
length: 14; V: TRBV7-8; size: -; J: TRBJ2-1; D: -; CDR3: CASSPRTNKGEQFF; DNA: TGTGCCAGCAGCCCCCGGACAAACAAGGGTGAGCAGTTCTTC
length: 18; V: TRBV19; size: -; J: TRBJ2-1; D: -; CDR3: CASSIDSWGSWSYNEQFF; DNA: TGTGCCAGTAGTATAGATTCATGGGGCTCATGGAGTTACAATGAGCAGTTCTTC
length: 11; V: TRBV6-1; size: -; J: TRBJ2-7; D: -; CDR3: CATGFSYEQYF; DNA: TGTGCCACGGGTTTCTCCTACGAGCAGTACTTC
length: 13; V: TRBV27; size: -; J: TRBJ2-7; D: -; CDR3: CASSLSIGNEQYF; DNA: TGTGCCAGCAGTTTATCTATAGGTAACGAGCAGTACTTC
length: 11; V: TRBV5-6; size: -; J: TRBJ2-3; D: -; CDR3: CASSLGDTQYF; DNA: TGTGCCAGCAGCTTGGGAGATACGCAGTATTTT
length: 14; V: TRBV6-1; size: -; J: TRBJ2-7; D: TRBD1; CDR3: CASTKWDRVDEQYF; DNA: TGTGCCTCTACCAAATGGGACAGGGTTGACGAGCAGTACTTC
length: 11; V: TRBV2; size: once; J: TRBJ2-7; D: -; CDR3: CASSENYEQYF; DNA: TGTGCCAGCAGTGAGAATTACGAGCAGTACTTC
length: 20; V: TRBV2; size: -; J: TRBJ2-1; D: TRBD2; CDR3: CASSDLGLAGGIRSYNEQFF; DNA: TGTGCCAGCAGTGATCTGGGACTAGCGGGGGGGATTCGCTCCTACAATGAGCAGTTCTTC
length: 15; V: TRBV4-1; size: -; J: TRBJ2-1; D: TRBD2; CDR3: CASSLSGDPYNEQFF; DNA: TGCGCCAGCAGCCTTAGCGGGGACCCTTACAATGAGCAGTTCTTC
length: 15; V: TRBV13; size: -; J: TRBJ1-1; D: -; CDR3: CASSLDGRLNTEAFF; DNA: TGTGCCAGCAGCTTAGATGGACGTTTGAACACTGAAGCTTTCTTT
length: 14; V: TRBV10-3; size: -; J: TRBJ2-3; D: -; CDR3: CAIRAISSTDTQYF; DNA: TGTGCCATCAGAGCTATAAGTAGCACAGATACGCAGTATTTT
length: 15; V: TRBV6-1; size: -; J: TRBJ1-6; D: -; CDR3: CASSEWGRGSSPLHF; DNA: TGTGCCAGCAGTGAATGGGGGAGGGGGTCCTCACCCCTCCACTTT
length: 16; V: TRBV5-1; size: -; J: TRBJ1-6; D: -; CDR3: CASSLAASGNNSPLHF; DNA: TGCGCCAGCAGCTTGGCGGCTTCCGGCAATAATTCACCCCTCCACTTT
length: 15; V: TRBV15; size: -; J: TRBJ2-7; D: TRBD1; CDR3: CATSRGQGPGYEQYF; DNA: TGTGCCACCAGCAGGGGACAGGGCCCTGGCTACGAGCAGTACTTC
length: 15; V: TRBV29-1; size: -; J: TRBJ2-3; D: -; CDR3: CSVESGLADTDTQYF; DNA: TGCAGCGTTGAAAGCGGTCTAGCCGACACAGATACGCAGTATTTT